This T cell receptor (beta chain) was found in a study of cytomegalovirus exposure and HLA in healthy donors. The PCR employed 60 Vbeta primers together with 13 Jbeta primers. Measured with immunoSEQ multiplex PCR; TCRdb has only the in-frame clones, and not every one. The table lists about 140,000 clones, approximately 80% of them singletons. Concerning this clone itself: Its antigen is unknown.

Study-wide findings and caveats: CMV serostatus was the sole immune exposure information available. The investigators catalogued 164 TCR beta chains as cytomegalovirus-associated.

The germline CDR1 and CDR2 sequences are MDHEN and SYDVKM. The CDR3 is made up of 14 amino acids. The ends were cut back, 5 bases at V and 4 bases at J, with 14 bases in the middle. The material sequenced was PBMCs. This sequence was found in a woman aged 18-29 years in good health and CMV-seropositive. The chain joins TRBV28 to TRBJ1-1, with D maybe TRBD1 (6 bases). CDR3 sequence reads: CASSGRGLATEAFF. The CDR3 nucleotides read TGTGCCAGCAGTGGCAGGGGCTTAGCCACTGAAGCTTTCTTT.